The clone carrying this TCR beta chain showed up just a few times. For TCRbeta, the library was prepared with unique molecular identifiers. TCRdb re-derived calls from the PCR reads in MiXCR, one entry per CDR3 protein. The sample consists of hundreds of thousands of distinct CDR3 sequences, around 16% of them appearing once. The CDR3 runs to 15 residues. Germline V gene sequence: CDR1 SGHAT, CDR2 FQNNGV. V was shortened by 5 bases and J by 4 bases, with 14 bases between the two germline ends. This specimen comes from a study of T-cell reconstitution after alpha-beta-depleted transplantation in children.

This chain joins TRBV11-2 and TRBJ1-4; D remains unclear. The sequence was obtained from a human donor who donated a stem cell graft to a child with acute lymphoblastic leukemia. The specimen comprised PBMCs from the stem cell graft donor, sampled from the stem cell graft. The DNA for the CDR3 is TGTGCCAGCAGCACACCCCAGGAAAATAATGAAAAACTGTTTTTT. It yields the protein CASSTPQENNEKLFF.